This T cell receptor (beta chain) was captured by sequencing in a study of blood T cell repertoires in COVID-19. TCRdb keeps only in-frame clones here, not all; method: immunoSEQ multiplex PCR. The table includes roughly 59,000 clones, over 75% detected once. In germline, CDR1 is LNHDA, CDR2 SQIVND (reference sequence). V was pared by 10 bases and J by 4 bases, with 15 bases between. The CDR3 extends over 13 amino acids. This TCR was sampled from a woman of 80 years or more with acute or convalescent COVID-19. V is TRBV19 and J is TRBJ2-3; TRBD2 might be the D (7 bases). The sample consisted of peripheral blood. Here the CDR3 reads CATLGGGPDTQYF. In DNA form, the CDR3 reads TGTGCCACCCTAGGGGGGGGCCCAGATACGCAGTATTTT.